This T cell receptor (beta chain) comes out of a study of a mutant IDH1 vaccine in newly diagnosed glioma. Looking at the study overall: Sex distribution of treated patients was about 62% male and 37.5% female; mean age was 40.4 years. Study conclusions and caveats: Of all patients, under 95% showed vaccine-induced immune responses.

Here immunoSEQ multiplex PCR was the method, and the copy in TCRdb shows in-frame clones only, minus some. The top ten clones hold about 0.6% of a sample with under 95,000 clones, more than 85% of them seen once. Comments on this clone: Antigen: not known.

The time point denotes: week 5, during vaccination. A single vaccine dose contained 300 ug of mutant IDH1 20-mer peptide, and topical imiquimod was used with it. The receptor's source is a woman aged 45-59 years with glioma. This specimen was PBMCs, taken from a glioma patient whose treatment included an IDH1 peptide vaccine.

The CDR3 DNA sequence: TGCGCCAGCAGTCTACCGTTCGGCCTTCCAGGGGCCCAAGAGACCCAGTACTTC. This codes for CASSLPFGLPGAQETQYF. The chain uses TRBV23-1 and TRBJ2-5; D possibly corresponds to TRBD1 (6 bases). TRBV23-1 falls under the ORF class, with uncertain function. Trimming took off 4 bases at V and 1 base at J, with 22 bases between the two ends. CDR3 length equals 18 residues.